This T cell receptor (beta chain) was observed in a study of T cell changes during pregnancy in multiple sclerosis. The CDR3 spans 15 residues. V was trimmed by 3 bases and J by 6 bases, leaving 14 bases between them. Germline CDR1 is MNHNS and CDR2 is SASEGT. Using immunoSEQ multiplex PCR, the repertoire was profiled, and TCRdb retains in-frame clones only, with some absent. The repertoire holds about 100,000 clones, about nine tenths seen once, with approximately 0.76% in the top ten. Sample: peripheral blood, taken in the second trimester of pregnancy. The rearrangement joins TRBV6-1 to TRBJ1-4; D is possibly TRBD1 (5 bases). The clonotype originates from a female donor in good health, enrolled as a control in a pregnancy study. CDR3 loop: CASSERVGGDEKLFF. CDR3 DNA sequence: TGTGCCAGCAGTGAGAGGGTCGGGGGGGATGAAAAACTGTTTTTT.